This T cell receptor (beta chain) was obtained from a study of T cells in localized non-small cell lung cancer. The length of the CDR3 is 12 residues. CDR1 and CDR2 (germline): MNHNS, SASEGT. V lost 7 bases and J 2 bases, leaving 8 bases between the germline ends. Some clones are missing from TCRdb's copy, which holds only in-frame ones; the method was immunoSEQ multiplex PCR. Among fewer than 40,000 clones, about nine tenths were seen once, and the ten largest hold approximately 3.8%. The genes are TRBV6-1 and TRBJ2-5; D is undetermined. The origin of this receptor is a male donor at least 60 years old with stage III lung adenocarcinoma. The sample in question was peripheral blood, obtained before any cancer treatment. The CDR3 nucleotides read TGTGCCAGCATGACGCAGCAAGAGACCCAGTACTTC. The encoded protein is CASMTQQETQYF.